Following are 5 T cell receptor beta chains from one sample sequenced in a study of blood T cell repertoires in COVID-19. TCRdb's table, derived via immunoSEQ multiplex PCR, lists solely in-frame clones and lacks some. The sample lists fewer than 200,000 clones; around 82% were seen once. Sequencing input: peripheral blood. The receptors were sampled from a man in his 60s who had recovered from COVID-19.

The gene calls are TRBV2 and TRBJ2-2, with TRBD2 as a possible D gene (5 bases). CDR1 and CDR2 (germline): SNHLY, FYNNEI. Trimming pared 3 bases from V and 4 bases from J, leaving 12 bases between. The CDR3 has 15 residues. The CDR3 reads CASSEEAHPTGELFF. The CDR3 bases are TGTGCCAGCAGTGAGGAGGCCCACCCCACCGGGGAGCTGTTTTTT.

The J gene is TRBJ1-1, the V gene TRBV10-3, with a weak D call TRBD1 (6 bases). The length of the CDR3 is 14 residues. Trimming removed 2 bases from V and 1 base from J, with 8 bases in between. Germline loops: CDR1 ENHRY, CDR2 SYGVKD. CDR3 sequence: CAISEGRGNTEAFF. CDR3 coding DNA: TGTGCCATCAGTGAGGGCAGGGGGAACACTGAAGCTTTCTTT.

The V call is TRBV2, the J call TRBJ1-2; no definite D call. V gave up 6 bases and J gave up 5 bases, with 10 bases separating them. CDR1 and CDR2 (germline): SNHLY, FYNNEI. The CDR3 is 12 amino acids. CDR3 DNA: TGTGCCAGCAGGGGGAGGGCTTATGGCTACACCTTC. It specifies CASRGRAYGYTF.

CDR3 amino acids: CASSPTSAETQYF. DNA for the CDR3: TGTGCCAGCAGCCCGACTAGCGCTGAGACCCAGTACTTC. The V and J genes are TRBV3-1 (or the pseudogene TRBV3-2) and TRBJ2-5; 8 bases align to TRBD2. The germline CDR1 and CDR2 sequences are LGHDT and YNNKEL (reference sequence). The CDR3 loop spans 13 amino acids. V dropped 4 bases and J dropped 5; count of bases not matched to a gene: 3.

V usage is TRBV30 and J usage is TRBJ1-3; D gene uncertain. CDR3 length: 13 amino acids. The germline CDR1 and CDR2 sequences are GTSNPN and SVGIG (reference sequence). Trimming shortened V by 1 base and J by 4 bases, and 8 bases separated the two germline ends. CDR3: CAWSGGSGNTIYF. CDR3 DNA: TGTGCCTGGAGTGGAGGGAGCGGAAACACCATATATTTT.